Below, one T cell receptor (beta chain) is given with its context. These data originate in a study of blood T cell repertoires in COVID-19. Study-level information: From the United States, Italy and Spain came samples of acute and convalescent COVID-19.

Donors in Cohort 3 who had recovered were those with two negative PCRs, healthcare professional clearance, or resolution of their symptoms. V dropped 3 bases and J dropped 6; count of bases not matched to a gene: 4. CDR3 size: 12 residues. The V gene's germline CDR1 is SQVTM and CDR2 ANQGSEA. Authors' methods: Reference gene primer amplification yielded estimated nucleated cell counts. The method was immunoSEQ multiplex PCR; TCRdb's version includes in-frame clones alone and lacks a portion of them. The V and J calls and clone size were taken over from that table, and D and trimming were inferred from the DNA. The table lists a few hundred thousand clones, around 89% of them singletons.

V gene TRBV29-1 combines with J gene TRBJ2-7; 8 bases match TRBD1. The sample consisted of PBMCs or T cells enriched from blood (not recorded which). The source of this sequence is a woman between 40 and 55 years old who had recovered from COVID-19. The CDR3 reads CSVDRGRTEQYF. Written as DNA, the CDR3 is TGCAGCGTTGACAGGGGGCGCACCGAGCAGTACTTC.